Presented here are 20 T cell receptor beta chains from one specimen sequenced in a study of blood T cell repertoires in COVID-19. Repertoires were generated with immunoSEQ multiplex PCR, while TCRdb's copy carries only in-frame clones and drops some. The sample has about 240,000 clones; more than 70% are singletons. The sample comprised peripheral blood. The receptor source for this set is a man older than 75 with acute or convalescent COVID-19.

The chain links TRBV29-1 to TRBJ1-5; D is ambiguous. The V end lost 7 bases, the J end lost 2 bases, and 9 bases lay between the germline ends. Germline V CDR1 and CDR2: SQVTM, ANQGSEA. There are 12 residues in the CDR3. CDR3 coding DNA: TGCAGCGCCGTAGTGGGCAATCAGCCCCAGCATTTT. Protein product: CSAVVGNQPQHF.

The genes are TRBV7-2 and TRBJ2-3; 7 nucleotides line up with TRBD2. The CDR3 has 16 residues. The V and J ends lost 1 base and 4 bases, in that order; junction bases with no gene match: 8. CDR1 is SGHTA, CDR2 FQGNSA, per germline. CDR3 in DNA: TGTGCCAGCAGCTTAGACCGACTAGCTGTGGCAGATACGCAGTATTTT. It translates to CASSLDRLAVADTQYF.

The J gene is TRBJ2-3, the V gene TRBV6-6; a possible D gene is TRBD1 (7 bases). CDR1 and CDR2 (germline): MNHNY, SVGAGI (reference sequence). Trimming shortened V by 7 bases and J by 2 bases, and 16 bases separated the two germline ends. The CDR3 spans 15 residues. CDR3 protein: CASNLRRGLTDTQYF. In DNA form, the CDR3 reads TGTGCCAGCAATCTTAGGAGGGGGCTCACAGATACGCAGTATTTT.

The sample holds one count of this clone. The chain joins TRBV12-1 to TRBJ1-1; TRBD1 reflects the table's D call only, with no check against the DNA. TRBV12-1 is shown as a pseudogene. There are 16 residues in the CDR3. The CDR3 loop reads CASRWGTGGENTEAFF. DNA for the CDR3: TGTGCCAGCAGATGGGGGACAGGGGGGGAGAACACTGAAGCTTTCTTT.

The chain recombines TRBV4-2 with TRBJ2-2, with 13 bases identical to TRBD2. Germline V CDR1 and CDR2: LGHNA, YNFKEQ. This CDR3 spans 20 amino acids. The J segment lost 0 bases and the V segment lost 5 bases, leaving 12 bases of the junction unmatched. CDR3 protein: CASSFRPGLAGTSNTGELFF. CDR3 nucleotide sequence: TGTGCCAGCAGCTTCCGGCCGGGACTAGCGGGGACTTCGAACACCGGGGAGCTGTTTTTT.

The chain recombines TRBV3-1 (or the pseudogene TRBV3-2) with TRBJ2-1; D may be TRBD2 (6 bases). CDR1 is LGHDT, CDR2 YNNKEL, per germline (reference sequence). V was shortened by 4 bases and J by 4 bases, with 11 bases between the two germline ends. The CDR3 covers 14 residues. The CDR3 protein is CASSPSGPYNEQFF. Written as DNA, the CDR3 is TGTGCCAGCAGCCCCAGCGGGCCATACAATGAGCAGTTCTTC.

This clone has a handful of counts. This chain joins TRBV6-5 and TRBJ1-5, with 9 bases lining up with TRBD1. Germline loops: CDR1 MNHEY, CDR2 SVGAGI. CDR3 length equals 14 residues. The junction had 10 bases not matched to a gene; V was cut back by 9 bases and J by 7 bases. CDR3 in amino acids: CASEQGATSQPQHF. The CDR3 bases are TGTGCCAGTGAACAGGGGGCGACGAGCCAGCCCCAGCATTTT.

This clone was seen a single time. The chain carries TRBV6-4 and TRBJ2-1; possibly TRBD1 for D (6 bases). From germline, CDR1 is MRHNA and CDR2 SNTAGT. The V gene lost 2 bases and the J gene lost 9 bases, with 11 bases spanning the gap. This CDR3 comprises 13 residues. The CDR3 bases are TGTGCCAGCAGTGACGCAGGGGTCGCTGAGCAGTTCTTC. Its translation: CASSDAGVAEQFF.

The V gene is TRBV11-1, the J gene TRBJ2-1; 10 bases are a match to TRBD1. This CDR3 contains 16 residues. J was trimmed by 10 bases and V by 3 bases; bases with no gene match: 12. CDR1 and CDR2 from the germline V gene are SGHAT and FQDESV (reference sequence). Here the CDR3 reads CASSFNPGQGPYEQFF. In DNA form, the CDR3 reads TGTGCCAGCAGCTTTAATCCGGGACAGGGGCCTTACGAGCAGTTCTTC.

J is TRBJ2-5 and V is TRBV3-1 (or the pseudogene TRBV3-2); 12 nucleotides match TRBD2. This CDR3 spans 16 amino acids. Germline V gene sequence: CDR1 LGHDT, CDR2 YNNKEL (reference sequence). J gave up 2 bases and V 5 bases, and 6 bases lay outside the gene matches. The CDR3 sequence is CASSARTSGAQETQYF. As DNA, the CDR3 is TGTGCCAGCAGCGCCCGGACTAGCGGGGCTCAAGAGACCCAGTACTTC.

The chain combines TRBV3-1 (or the pseudogene TRBV3-2) with TRBJ1-2; 11 bases align to TRBD1. Germline lookup yields CDR1 LGHDT and CDR2 YNNKEL (reference sequence). With 3 bases clipped from V and 4 bases from J, the junction kept 7 bases outside the gene matches. The CDR3 length is 16 residues. This CDR3 is CASSHNPGQGAYGYTF. The CDR3 DNA follows: TGTGCCAGCAGCCACAACCCCGGACAGGGGGCCTATGGCTACACCTTC.

The V and J genes are TRBV7-9 and TRBJ2-6; 12 bases line up with TRBD2. Per the germline V gene, CDR1 is SEHNR and CDR2 is FQNEAQ (reference sequence). V shed 6 bases, J shed 1 base, and the junction held 4 bases outside the gene matches. CDR3 size: 17 residues. The CDR3 protein is CASSGLAGISGANVLTF. CDR3 nucleotide sequence: TGTGCCAGCAGTGGACTAGCGGGGATATCTGGGGCCAACGTCCTGACTTTC. Variable domain in full (rest from reference TRBV7-9 and TRBJ2-6): DTGVSQNPRHKITKRGQNVTFRCDPISEHNRLYWYRQTLGQGPEFLTYFQNEAQLEKSRLLSDRFSAERPKGSFSTLEIQRTEQGDSAMYLCASSGLAGISGANVLTFGAGSRLTVL.

The chain links TRBV28 to TRBJ1-5; 7 nucleotides line up with TRBD1. Germline CDR1 reads MDHEN; CDR2 reads SYDVKM. CDR3 size: 14 residues. After removal of 1 base from V and 6 bases from J, the junction contained 3 bases not matched to a gene. CDR3 in amino acids: CASSLSHRGQPQHF. The CDR3 DNA reads as TGTGCCAGCAGTTTATCCCACAGGGGTCAGCCCCAGCATTTT. Supplemented by reference TRBV28 and TRBJ1-5, the full variable domain reads DVKVTQSSRYLVKRTGEKVFLECVQDMDHENMFWYRQDPGLGLRLIYFSYDVKMKEKGDIPEGYSVSREKKERFSLILESASTNQTSMYLCASSLSHRGQPQHFGDGTRLSIL.

This clone was counted a few times. The DNA for the CDR3 is TGTGCCAGTAGCCTGGAGGGGCGAAGCCCCTACGAGCAGTACTTC. Translation: CASSLEGRSPYEQYF. This chain uses TRBV19 with TRBJ2-7; D is perhaps TRBD2 (6 bases). V was shortened by 6 bases and J by 2 bases, with 17 bases between the two germline ends. Per the germline V gene, CDR1 is LNHDA and CDR2 is SQIVND (reference sequence). This CDR3 is 15 amino acids long.

The rearrangement links TRBV15 to TRBJ2-3, with 9 bases matching TRBD2. J lost 4 bases, V lost 6 bases, and 5 bases had no gene match. Looked up from germline, CDR1 is LNHNV and CDR2 is YYDKDF (reference sequence). The CDR3 length is 14 residues. CDR3 DNA sequence: TGTGCCACCAGTGGTAGCGGGGGCCCAGATACGCAGTATTTT. Protein sequence: CATSGSGGPDTQYF.

V gene TRBV9 combines with J gene TRBJ2-3; 8 nucleotides line up with TRBD2. Germline CDR1 SGDLS, CDR2 YYNGEE. J gave up 4 bases and V 1 base, and 8 bases lay outside the gene matches. The CDR3 totals 16 residues. CDR3 in DNA: TGTGCCAGCAGCGTAACTAGCGGTGTCCGGGCAGATACGCAGTATTTT. Protein: CASSVTSGVRADTQYF.

The genes are TRBV29-1 and TRBJ2-3; tentatively, D is TRBD1 (6 bases). Germline V gene sequence: CDR1 SQVTM, CDR2 ANQGSEA. The CDR3 loop spans 16 amino acids. Trimming stripped 0 bases from V and 3 bases from J, with 16 bases between. DNA of the CDR3: TGCAGCGTTGAAGATACACAGGGTTATAGTACAGATACGCAGTATTTT. Its protein is CSVEDTQGYSTDTQYF.

The rearrangement joins TRBV27 to TRBJ2-5; D uncertain. Trimming took 5 bases from V and 0 from J, leaving 16 bases between them. Germline V gene lookup returns CDR1 MNHEY and CDR2 SMNVEV (reference sequence). The CDR3 loop spans 16 amino acids. CDR3 coding DNA: TGTGCCAGCAGTCCATACAGAGATCGTCACCAAGAGACCCAGTACTTC. Its protein is CASSPYRDRHQETQYF.

This rearrangement joins TRBV6-5 to TRBJ2-5; 12 bases align to TRBD2. The CDR3 consists of 15 residues. The V gene's germline CDR1 is MNHEY and CDR2 SVGAGI. V was pared by 7 bases and J by 2 bases, with 5 bases of the junction left unmatched. CDR3 protein: CASNLAGGTQETQYF. CDR3 DNA: TGTGCCAGCAACCTAGCGGGAGGGACACAAGAGACCCAGTACTTC.

V gene TRBV3-1 (or the pseudogene TRBV3-2) combines with J gene TRBJ1-3; 9 bases map to TRBD1. CDR1 is LGHDT, CDR2 YNNKEL, per germline (reference sequence). The CDR3 length is 15 residues. V lost 4 bases and J lost 10; bases outside the gene matches: 11. This chain's CDR3 is CASSRERGQGMTIYF. As DNA, the CDR3 is TGTGCCAGCAGCCGAGAGAGGGGACAGGGAATGACCATATATTTT.